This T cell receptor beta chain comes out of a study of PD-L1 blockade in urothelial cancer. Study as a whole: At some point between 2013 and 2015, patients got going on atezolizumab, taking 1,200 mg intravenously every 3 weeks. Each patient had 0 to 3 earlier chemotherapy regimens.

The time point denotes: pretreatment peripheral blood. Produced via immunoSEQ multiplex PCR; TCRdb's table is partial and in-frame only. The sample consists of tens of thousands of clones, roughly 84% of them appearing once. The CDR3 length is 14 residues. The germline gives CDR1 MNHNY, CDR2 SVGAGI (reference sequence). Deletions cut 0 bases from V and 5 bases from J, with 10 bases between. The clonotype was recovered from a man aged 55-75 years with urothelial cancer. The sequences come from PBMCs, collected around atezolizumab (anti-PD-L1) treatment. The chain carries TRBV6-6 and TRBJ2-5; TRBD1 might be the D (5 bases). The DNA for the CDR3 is TGTGCCAGCAGTTACTCTCAGGGCCGGGAGACCCAGTACTTC. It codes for CASSYSQGRETQYF.